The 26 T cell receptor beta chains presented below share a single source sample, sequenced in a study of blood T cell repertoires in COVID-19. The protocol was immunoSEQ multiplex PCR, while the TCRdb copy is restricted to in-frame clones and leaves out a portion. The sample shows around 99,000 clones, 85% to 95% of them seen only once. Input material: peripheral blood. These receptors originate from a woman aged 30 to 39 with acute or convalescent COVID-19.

In nucleotides, the CDR3 is TGTGCCAGCAGTGCGGTCCATTTTCCCTCTGGAAACACCATATATTTT. This codes for CASSAVHFPSGNTIYF. This rearrangement joins TRBV6-1 to TRBJ1-3; D is ambiguous. This CDR3 contains 16 residues. V was pared by 4 bases and J by 0 bases, with 13 bases between. The germline V gene has CDR1 MNHNS and CDR2 SASEGT.

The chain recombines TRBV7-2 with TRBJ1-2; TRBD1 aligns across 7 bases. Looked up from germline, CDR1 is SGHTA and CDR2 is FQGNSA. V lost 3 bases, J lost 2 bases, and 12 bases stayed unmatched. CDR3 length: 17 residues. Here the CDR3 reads CASSFTSGTALNYGYTF. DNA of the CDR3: TGTGCCAGCAGCTTTACCTCCGGGACAGCATTAAACTATGGCTACACCTTC.

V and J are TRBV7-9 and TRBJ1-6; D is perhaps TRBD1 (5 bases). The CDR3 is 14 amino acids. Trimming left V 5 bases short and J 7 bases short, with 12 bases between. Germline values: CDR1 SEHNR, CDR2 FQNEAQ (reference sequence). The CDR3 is CASSPGFSNSPLHF. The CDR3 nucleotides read TGTGCCAGCAGCCCAGGGTTTTCGAATTCACCCCTCCACTTT.

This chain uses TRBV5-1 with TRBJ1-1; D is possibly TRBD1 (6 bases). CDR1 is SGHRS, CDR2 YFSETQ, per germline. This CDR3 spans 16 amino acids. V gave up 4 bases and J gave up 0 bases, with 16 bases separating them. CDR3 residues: CASSPRDTHLNTEAFF. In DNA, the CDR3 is TGCGCCAGCAGCCCCCGGGACACTCATTTGAACACTGAAGCTTTCTTT.

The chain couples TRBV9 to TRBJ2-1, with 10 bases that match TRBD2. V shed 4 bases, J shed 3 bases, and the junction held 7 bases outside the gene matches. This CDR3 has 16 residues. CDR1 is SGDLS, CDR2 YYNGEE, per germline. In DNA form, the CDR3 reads TGTGCCAGCAGCCCCGTGGTAGCGGGGGGCTACAATGAGCAGTTCTTC. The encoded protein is CASSPVVAGGYNEQFF. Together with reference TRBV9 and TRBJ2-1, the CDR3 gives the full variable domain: DSGVTQTPKHLITATGQRVTLRCSPRSGDLSVYWYQQSLDQGLQFLIQYYNGEERAKGNILERFSAQQFPDLHSELNLSSLELGDSALYFCASSPVVAGGYNEQFFGPGTRLTVL.

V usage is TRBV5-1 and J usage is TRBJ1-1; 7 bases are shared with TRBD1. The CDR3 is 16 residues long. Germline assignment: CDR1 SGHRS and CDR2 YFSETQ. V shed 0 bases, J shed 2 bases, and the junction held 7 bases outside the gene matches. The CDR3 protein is CASSLAASGGNTEAFF. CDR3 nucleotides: TGCGCCAGCAGCTTGGCAGCGTCAGGGGGAAACACTGAAGCTTTCTTT. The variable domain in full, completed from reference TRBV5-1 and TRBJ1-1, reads KAGVTQTPRYLIKTRGQQVTLSCSPISGHRSVSWYQQTPGQGLQFLFEYFSETQRNKGNFPGRFSGRQFSNSRSEMNVSTLELGDSALYLCASSLAASGGNTEAFFGQGTRLTVV.

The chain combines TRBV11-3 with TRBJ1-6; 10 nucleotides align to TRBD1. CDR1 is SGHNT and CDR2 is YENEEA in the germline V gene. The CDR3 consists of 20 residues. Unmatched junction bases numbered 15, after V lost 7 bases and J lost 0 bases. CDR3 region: CASILTSGQGTVSYNSPLHF. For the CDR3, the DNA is TGTGCCAGCATCCTCACATCGGGACAGGGGACCGTCTCCTATAATTCACCCCTCCACTTT.

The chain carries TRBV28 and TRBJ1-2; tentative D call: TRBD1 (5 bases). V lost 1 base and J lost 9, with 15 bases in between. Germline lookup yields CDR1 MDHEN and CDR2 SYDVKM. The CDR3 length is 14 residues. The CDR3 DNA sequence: TGTGCCAGCAGTTTATCAACCCCGGACACGCGCTACACCTTC. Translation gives CASSLSTPDTRYTF.

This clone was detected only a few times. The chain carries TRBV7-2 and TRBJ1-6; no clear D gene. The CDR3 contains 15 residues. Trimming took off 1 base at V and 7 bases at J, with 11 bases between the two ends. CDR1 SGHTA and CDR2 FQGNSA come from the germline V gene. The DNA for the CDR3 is TGTGCCAGCAGCTTAGTGAGCGGGAACAATTCACCCCTCCACTTT. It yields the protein CASSLVSGNNSPLHF.

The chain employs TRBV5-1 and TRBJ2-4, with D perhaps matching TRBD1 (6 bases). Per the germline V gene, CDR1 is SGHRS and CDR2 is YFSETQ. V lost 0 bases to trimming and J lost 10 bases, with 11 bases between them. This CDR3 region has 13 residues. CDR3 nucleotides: TGCGCCAGCAGCTTGGCAGGGGAAGGAATTCAGTACTTC. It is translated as CASSLAGEGIQYF.

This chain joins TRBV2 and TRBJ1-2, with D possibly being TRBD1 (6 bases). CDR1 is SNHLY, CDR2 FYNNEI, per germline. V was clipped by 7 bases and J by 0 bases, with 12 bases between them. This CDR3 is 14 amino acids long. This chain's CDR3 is CASIAGQSNYGYTF. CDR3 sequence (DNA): TGTGCCAGCATCGCCGGACAGTCTAACTATGGCTACACCTTC.

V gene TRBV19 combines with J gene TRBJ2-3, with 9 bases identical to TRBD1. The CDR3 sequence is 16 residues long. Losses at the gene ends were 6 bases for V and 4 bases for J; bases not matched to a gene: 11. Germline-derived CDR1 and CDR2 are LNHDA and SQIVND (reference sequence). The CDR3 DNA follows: TGTGCCAGTAGCACCGGGACAGGGAGGTTCTCAGATACGCAGTATTTT. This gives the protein CASSTGTGRFSDTQYF.

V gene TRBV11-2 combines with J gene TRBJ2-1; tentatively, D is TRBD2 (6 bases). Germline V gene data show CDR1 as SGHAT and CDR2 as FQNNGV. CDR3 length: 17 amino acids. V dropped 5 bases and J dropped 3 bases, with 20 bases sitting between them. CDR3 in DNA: TGTGCCAGCAGCCCACTAGCTGGCGGGCTACACTACAATGAGCAGTTCTTC. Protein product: CASSPLAGGLHYNEQFF.

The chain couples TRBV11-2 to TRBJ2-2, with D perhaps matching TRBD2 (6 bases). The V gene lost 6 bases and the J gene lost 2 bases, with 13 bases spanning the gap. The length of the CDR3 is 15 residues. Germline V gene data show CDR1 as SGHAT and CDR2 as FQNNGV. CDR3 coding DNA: TGTGCCAGCAGGGGACTCACCCGTAACACCGGGGAGCTGTTTTTT. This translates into CASRGLTRNTGELFF.

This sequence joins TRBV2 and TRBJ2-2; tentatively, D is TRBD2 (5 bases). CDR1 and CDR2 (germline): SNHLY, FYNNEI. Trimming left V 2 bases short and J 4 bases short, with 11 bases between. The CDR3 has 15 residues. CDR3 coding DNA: TGTGCCAGCAGTGAATATGAGGGTTCCACCGGGGAGCTGTTTTTT. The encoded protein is CASSEYEGSTGELFF. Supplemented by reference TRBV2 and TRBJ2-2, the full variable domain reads EPEVTQTPSHQVTQMGQEVILRCVPISNHLYFYWYRQILGQKVEFLVSFYNNEISEKSEIFDDQFSVERPDGSNFTLKIRSTKLEDSAMYFCASSEYEGSTGELFFGEGSRLTVL.

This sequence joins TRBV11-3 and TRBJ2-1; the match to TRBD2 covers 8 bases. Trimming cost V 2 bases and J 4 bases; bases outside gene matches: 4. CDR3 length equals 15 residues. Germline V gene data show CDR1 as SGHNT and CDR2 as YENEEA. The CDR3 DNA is TGTGCCAGCAGCTTACTCGCGGGGGGTTACAATGAGCAGTTCTTC. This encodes CASSLLAGGYNEQFF.

CDR3 protein: CASSSGTGGIYGYTF. The CDR3 DNA sequence: TGTGCCAGCAGTTCCGGGACAGGGGGGATCTATGGCTACACCTTC. This sequence joins TRBV28 and TRBJ1-2, with TRBD1 matching 11 bases. Germline-derived CDR1 and CDR2 are MDHEN and SYDVKM. CDR3 length: 15 amino acids. V shed 4 bases and J 4 bases; nucleotides not matched to a gene: 5.

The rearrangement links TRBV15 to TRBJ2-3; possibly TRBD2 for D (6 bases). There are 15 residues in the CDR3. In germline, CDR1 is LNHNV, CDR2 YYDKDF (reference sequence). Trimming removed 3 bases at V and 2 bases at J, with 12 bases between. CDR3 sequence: CATSSSGTYTDTQYF. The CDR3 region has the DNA TGTGCCACCAGCAGCTCCGGGACTTACACAGATACGCAGTATTTT.

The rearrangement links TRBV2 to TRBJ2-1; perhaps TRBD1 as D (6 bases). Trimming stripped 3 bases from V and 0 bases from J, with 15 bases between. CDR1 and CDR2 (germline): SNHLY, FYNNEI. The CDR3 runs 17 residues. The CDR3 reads CASSEDLGARSYNEQFF. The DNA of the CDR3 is TGTGCCAGCAGTGAGGATCTGGGGGCCCGCTCCTACAATGAGCAGTTCTTC.

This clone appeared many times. CDR3 nucleotide sequence: TGTGCCAGCAGTGAGAACTGGGACTATACCTACGAGCAGTACTTC. Its translation: CASSENWDYTYEQYF. The chain carries TRBV6-1 and TRBJ2-7; 7 bases are a match to TRBD2. CDR1 and CDR2 (germline): MNHNS, SASEGT. V gave up 3 bases and J gave up 2 bases; unmatched junction bases: 7. This CDR3 region has 15 residues.

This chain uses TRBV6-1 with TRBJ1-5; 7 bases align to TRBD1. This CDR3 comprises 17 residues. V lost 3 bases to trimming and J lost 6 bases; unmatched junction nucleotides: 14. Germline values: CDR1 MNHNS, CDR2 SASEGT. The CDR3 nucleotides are TGTGCCAGCAGTGAGAACCCGACAGGGTTTGTTGGTCAGCCCCAGCATTTT. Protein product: CASSENPTGFVGQPQHF.

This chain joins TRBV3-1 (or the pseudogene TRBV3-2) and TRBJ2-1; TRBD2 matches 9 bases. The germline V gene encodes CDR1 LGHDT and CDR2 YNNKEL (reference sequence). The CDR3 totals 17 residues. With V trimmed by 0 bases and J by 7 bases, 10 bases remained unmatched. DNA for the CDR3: TGTGCCAGCAGCCAAGATGTAGCTAGCGGGGTCCAAAATGAGCAGTTCTTC. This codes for CASSQDVASGVQNEQFF.

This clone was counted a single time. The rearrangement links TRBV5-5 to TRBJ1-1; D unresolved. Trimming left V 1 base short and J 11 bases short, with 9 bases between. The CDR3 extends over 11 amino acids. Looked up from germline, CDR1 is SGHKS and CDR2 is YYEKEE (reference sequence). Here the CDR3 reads CASSLLQRAFF. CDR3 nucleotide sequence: TGTGCCAGCAGCTTGCTCCAGCGGGCTTTCTTT.

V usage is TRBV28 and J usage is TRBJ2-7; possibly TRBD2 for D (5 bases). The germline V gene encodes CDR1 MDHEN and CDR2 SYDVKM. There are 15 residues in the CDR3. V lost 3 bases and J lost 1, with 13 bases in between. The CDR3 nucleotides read TGTGCCAGCAGTTTCGGCCTAGCTCTGTCCTACGAGCAGTACTTC. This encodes CASSFGLALSYEQYF.

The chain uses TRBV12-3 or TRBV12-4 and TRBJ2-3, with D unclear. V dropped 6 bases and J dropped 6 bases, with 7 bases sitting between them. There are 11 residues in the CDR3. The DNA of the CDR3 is TGTGCCAGCAGCGACTCCGATACGCAGTATTTT. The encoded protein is CASSDSDTQYF.

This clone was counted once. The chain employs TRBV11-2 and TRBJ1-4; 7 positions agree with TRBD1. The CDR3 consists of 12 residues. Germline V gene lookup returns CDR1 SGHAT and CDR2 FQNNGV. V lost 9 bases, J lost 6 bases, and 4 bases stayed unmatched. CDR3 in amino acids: CASTGDDEKLFF. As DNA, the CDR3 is TGTGCCAGTACAGGGGATGATGAAAAACTGTTTTTT. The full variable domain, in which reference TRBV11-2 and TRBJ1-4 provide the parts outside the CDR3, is EAGVAQSPRYKIIEKRQSVAFWCNPISGHATLYWYQQILGQGPKLLIQFQNNGVVDDSQLPKDRFSAERLKGVDSTLKIQPAKLEDSAVYLCASTGDDEKLFFGSGTQLSVL.